Shown below are 7 T cell receptor beta chains from a single sample sequenced in a study of identical twins. Via MiXCR, TCRdb re-called the 5' RACE reads, giving one row per CDR3 protein. The sample contains about 700,000 distinct CDR3 sequences, 8.6% of which appear only once. These data were also filed under a second study, of yellow fever vaccine responses in identical twins.

Sequencing was performed on PBMCs. These TCRs come from a woman between 18 and 29 years old in good health.

The CDR3 coding sequence is TGTGCCAGCAGTGACGTTGGGGGAGGAGAGACCCAGTACTTC. This gives the protein CASSDVGGGETQYF. This chain joins TRBV25-1 and TRBJ2-5, with D maybe TRBD2 (6 bases). CDR1 is MGHDK and CDR2 is SYGVNS in the germline V gene. The V end lost 3 bases, the J end lost 4 bases, and 12 bases lay between the germline ends. The CDR3 covers 14 residues.

This clonotype was found many times. V is TRBV4-3 and J is TRBJ2-7; 9 positions match TRBD1. The V and J ends lost 0 bases and 0 bases, in that order; junction bases with no gene match: 3. In germline, CDR1 is LGHNA, CDR2 YSLEER. This CDR3 comprises 16 residues. The DNA of the CDR3 is TGCGCCAGCAGCCAAGATCCGGGACAGGGCTCCTACGAGCAGTACTTC. Translating gives CASSQDPGQGSYEQYF.

Concerning this clonotype: A much larger clone lies one base from this, so it may be a read error. The chain is built from TRBV5-1 and TRBJ2-7, with D maybe TRBD1 (6 bases). The ends were cut back, 4 bases at V and 3 bases at J, with 17 bases in the middle. The CDR3 covers 15 residues. Germline V lookup: CDR1 SGHRS, CDR2 YFSETQ. CDR3 nucleotides: TGCGCCAGCAGCGACAAATCGGGACACAGCTACGAGCAGTACTTC. Translated: CASSDKSGHSYEQYF.

This clonotype was detected many times. CDR3 in amino acids: CASSWTGNEQYF. CDR3 DNA sequence: TGTGCCAGCAGCTGGACAGGGAACGAGCAGTACTTC. The chain couples TRBV7-9 to TRBJ2-7; 8 bases are shared with TRBD1. CDR3 length: 12 amino acids. Germline loops: CDR1 SEHNR, CDR2 FQNEAQ (reference sequence). The junction had 1 base not matched to a gene; V was cut back by 4 bases and J by 5 bases.

V usage is TRBV5-1 and J usage is TRBJ2-5; a possible D gene is TRBD2 (7 bases). Germline CDR1 reads SGHRS; CDR2 reads YFSETQ. The length of the CDR3 is 15 residues. The V end was cut by 4 bases, the J end by 3 bases, with 16 bases between. DNA for the CDR3: TGCGCCAGCAGCCCCCGGCCGGGGGGCGAAGAGACCCAGTACTTC. It yields the protein CASSPRPGGEETQYF.

The chain recombines TRBV11-2 with TRBJ2-7; 8 positions agree with TRBD2. This CDR3 has 14 residues. CDR1 and CDR2 (germline): SGHAT, FQNNGV. Germline trimming cut 3 bases from V and 2 bases from J; bases unmatched to any gene: 3. CDR3 protein: CASSFGTRTYEQYF. The CDR3 DNA reads as TGTGCCAGCAGCTTTGGGACTAGGACCTACGAGCAGTACTTC.

This clonotype was seen only a few times. The chain carries TRBV7-9 and TRBJ2-1, with D perhaps TRBD1 (6 bases). Trimming took off 5 bases at V and 4 bases at J, with 15 bases between the two ends. Germline V gene sequence: CDR1 SEHNR, CDR2 FQNEAQ (reference sequence). This CDR3 is built from 15 residues. In DNA form, the CDR3 reads TGTGCCAGCAGCGCGGAGGACAGAAAGTACAATGAGCAGTTCTTC. Amino acid sequence: CASSAEDRKYNEQFF.